A single sample gave rise to the 27 T cell receptor beta chains below, sequenced in a study of CD8+ T cells in alopecia areata. Treatment given: oral pan-JAK inhibitor, 5-10 mg twice daily. RNA extraction was followed by reverse transcription into cDNA, which acted as the sequencing template. TCRdb's copy holds only in-frame clones and misses some; the assay was immunoSEQ multiplex PCR. The sample has approximately 150,000 clones, around three fifths seen once; the top ten hold 12% to 15%. This material consisted of CD4+ T cells sorted from blood, taken at week 24, from a patient treated with tofacitinib. The receptors shown here come from a human donor with alopecia areata.

CDR3 in DNA: TGTGCCAGCTCAACATACAGGGCCTCGGATGAGCAGTTCTTC. Amino acids: CASSTYRASDEQFF. V is TRBV18 and J is TRBJ2-1; D is perhaps TRBD1 (6 bases). The V gene lost 5 bases and the J gene lost 8 bases, with 16 bases spanning the gap. Germline V gene sequence: CDR1 KGHSH, CDR2 LQKENI. The CDR3 is 14 amino acids.

The chain uses TRBV30 and TRBJ1-1; 7 nucleotides line up with TRBD1. Germline V gene data show CDR1 as GTSNPN and CDR2 as SVGIG (reference sequence). This CDR3 spans 15 amino acids. The J segment lost 5 bases and the V segment lost 0 bases, leaving 9 bases of the junction unmatched. The CDR3 loop is CAWSVPDRIGTEAFF. In nucleotides, the CDR3 is TGTGCCTGGAGTGTCCCGGACAGGATTGGGACTGAAGCTTTCTTT.

This clone came up a few times. The chain is built from TRBV7-9 and TRBJ2-3, with D unclear. The CDR3 runs to 12 residues. Germline lookup yields CDR1 SEHNR and CDR2 FQNEAQ (reference sequence). V lost 11 bases and J 0 bases, leaving 9 bases between the germline ends. The CDR3 sequence is CAGAWSTDTQYF. Here the CDR3 DNA reads TGTGCCGGCGCCTGGAGCACAGATACGCAGTATTTT.

The chain links TRBV2 to TRBJ1-6; D may be TRBD1 (6 bases). With 7 bases removed from V and 7 bases from J, the gap between germline ends came to 14 bases. Germline CDR1 SNHLY, CDR2 FYNNEI. The CDR3 consists of 14 residues. The CDR3 bases are TGTGCCAGCAAGAACAGGGCGGGGAATTCACCCCTCCACTTT. As protein: CASKNRAGNSPLHF.

A few counts support this clone. The chain has TRBV29-1 and TRBJ1-5; D is perhaps TRBD1 (5 bases). The CDR3 is 13 residues long. The ends were cut back, 5 bases at V and 3 bases at J, with 11 bases in the middle. The V gene's germline CDR1 is SQVTM and CDR2 ANQGSEA. CDR3 coding DNA: TGCAGCGTTCTAGGTGGGACCAATCAGCCCCAGCATTTT. Amino acid sequence: CSVLGGTNQPQHF.

V usage is TRBV9 and J usage is TRBJ1-1; D is perhaps TRBD1 (5 bases). The V gene lost 4 bases and the J gene lost 1 base, with 11 bases spanning the gap. The CDR3 runs to 14 residues. Germline V lookup: CDR1 SGDLS, CDR2 YYNGEE. CDR3 in amino acids: CASSPLDRNTEAFF. CDR3 in DNA: TGTGCCAGCAGCCCTCTCGACAGGAACACTGAAGCTTTCTTT. The complete variable domain, with remaining parts taken from reference TRBV9 and TRBJ1-1, reads DSGVTQTPKHLITATGQRVTLRCSPRSGDLSVYWYQQSLDQGLQFLIQYYNGEERAKGNILERFSAQQFPDLHSELNLSSLELGDSALYFCASSPLDRNTEAFFGQGTRLTVV.

The V gene is TRBV18, the J gene TRBJ2-7; a possible D gene is TRBD1 (5 bases). The CDR3 consists of 13 residues. Trimming took 4 bases from V and 2 from J, leaving 9 bases between them. Per the germline V gene, CDR1 is KGHSH and CDR2 is LQKENI. The CDR3 sequence is CASSQQDTYEQYF. The CDR3 bases are TGTGCCAGCTCACAGCAGGACACCTACGAGCAGTACTTC.

The rearrangement uses TRBV25-1 and TRBJ1-2; TRBD1 is a possible D gene (5 bases). The CDR3 runs 13 residues. Germline CDR1 MGHDK, CDR2 SYGVNS. Between the trimmed V and J ends, which lost 4 bases and 5 bases, there was a span of 11 bases. The CDR3 bases are TGTGCCAGCAGTGTTGGGACTGATTATGGCTACACCTTC. Amino acid sequence: CASSVGTDYGYTF.

The V gene is TRBV5-1, the J gene TRBJ2-5; no definite D call. Germline CDR1 reads SGHRS; CDR2 reads YFSETQ. The V and J ends lost 1 base and 1 base respectively, with 5 bases between them. The CDR3 is 13 residues long. This CDR3 reads CASSLLRQETQYF. Written as DNA, the CDR3 is TGCGCCAGCAGCTTGCTGCGCCAAGAGACCCAGTACTTC.

This clone was seen more than once but under ten times. V is TRBV27 and J is TRBJ1-6; maybe TRBD1 (6 bases). Deletions cut 2 bases from V and 10 bases from J, with 18 bases between. The CDR3 runs to 16 residues. CDR1 and CDR2 from the germline V gene are MNHEY and SMNVEV (reference sequence). The CDR3 reads CASSLGDGGRLSPLHF. The CDR3 DNA follows: TGTGCCAGCAGTTTAGGGGATGGGGGGCGTCTATCACCCCTCCACTTT.

This clone was counted only a few times. The chain carries TRBV4-1 and TRBJ2-2; no definite D call. The CDR3 runs 17 residues. Trimming removed 1 base at V and 0 bases at J, with 12 bases between. Per the germline V gene, CDR1 is MGHRA and CDR2 is YSYEKL. CDR3 bases: TGCGCCAGCAGCCAAGCGGTTCTACGCGCGAACACCGGGGAGCTGTTTTTT. Translating gives CASSQAVLRANTGELFF.

This clone was found a few times. The rearrangement joins TRBV2 to TRBJ2-3; D remains ambiguous. V dropped 7 bases and J dropped 0 bases, with 8 bases sitting between them. Germline V gives CDR1 SNHLY, CDR2 FYNNEI. The CDR3 has 13 residues. This chain's CDR3 is CASKADSTDTQYF. CDR3 DNA: TGTGCCAGCAAGGCCGATAGCACAGATACGCAGTATTTT.

The chain uses TRBV27 and TRBJ2-2; the D is unclear. The ends were cut back, 5 bases at V and 5 bases at J, with 12 bases in the middle. The germline gives CDR1 MNHEY, CDR2 SMNVEV (reference sequence). The CDR3 runs 14 residues. This CDR3 reads CASSLLMGTGELFF. DNA for the CDR3: TGTGCCAGCAGTCTTCTGATGGGGACCGGGGAGCTGTTTTTT.

The rearrangement links TRBV10-3 to TRBJ2-3; either TRBD1 or TRBD2 may fit D (5 bases each). The CDR3 loop spans 15 amino acids. The germline V and J ends were trimmed by 4 bases and 4 bases, with 15 bases remaining between them. Germline V lookup: CDR1 ENHRY, CDR2 SYGVKD. In nucleotides, the CDR3 is TGTGCCATCAGTGGCCGTGGGGGTTTCTCAGATACGCAGTATTTT. Amino acids: CAISGRGGFSDTQYF.

The chain links TRBV5-6 to TRBJ2-7, with D possibly called TRBD1 or TRBD2 (5 bases each). CDR1 and CDR2 from the germline V gene are SGHDT and YYEEEE. The CDR3 runs to 12 residues. V was trimmed by 0 bases and J by 6 bases, leaving 7 bases between them. CDR3 amino acids: CASSLVGGEQYF. The CDR3 DNA reads TGTGCCAGCAGCTTGGTTGGGGGCGAGCAGTACTTC.

The rearrangement uses TRBV25-1 and TRBJ2-1, with no clear D. Germline CDR1 and CDR2: MGHDK and SYGVNS. V lost 2 bases and J 4 bases, leaving 9 bases between the germline ends. The CDR3 has 14 residues. DNA of the CDR3: TGTGCCAGCAGTGAACTGACGGAGTACAATGAGCAGTTCTTC. This gives the protein CASSELTEYNEQFF.

The chain combines TRBV7-9 with TRBJ1-5; D not certain. The CDR3 has 13 amino acids. Trimming cost V 5 bases and J 1 base, with 6 bases left between them. CDR1 and CDR2 (germline): SEHNR, FQNEAQ (reference sequence). CDR3 amino acids: CASSMDSNQPQHF. The CDR3 coding sequence is TGTGCCAGCAGCATGGACAGCAATCAGCCCCAGCATTTT.

The J gene is TRBJ1-2, the V gene TRBV4-2, with D hard to call. The germline gives CDR1 LGHNA, CDR2 YNFKEQ. The CDR3 covers 13 residues. Between the trimmed V and J ends, which lost 1 base and 4 bases, there was a span of 7 bases. CDR3 in amino acids: CASSQALAYGYTF. In nucleotides, the CDR3 is TGTGCCAGCAGCCAAGCACTTGCCTATGGCTACACCTTC.

The chain has TRBV30 and TRBJ2-7; no clear D gene. Germline CDR1 reads GTSNPN; CDR2 reads SVGIG (reference sequence). This CDR3 comprises 14 residues. The V end was cut by 2 bases, the J end by 5 bases, with 16 bases between. The CDR3 DNA is TGTGCCTGGAGTTCGTCCTCGGGTTTCAACGAGCAGTACTTC. The encoded protein is CAWSSSSGFNEQYF. The whole variable domain, filled in from reference TRBV30 and TRBJ2-7, reads SQTIHQWPATLVQPVGSPLSLECTVEGTSNPNLYWYRQAAGRGLQLLFYSVGIGQISSEVPQNLSASRPQDRQFILSSKKLLLSDSGFYLCAWSSSSGFNEQYFGPGTRLTVT.

As for this clone: Within the sample, other DNA sequences also encode this same CDR3. The chain joins TRBV30 to TRBJ2-6, with D hard to call. The germline CDR1 and CDR2 sequences are GTSNPN and SVGIG (reference sequence). The CDR3 is made up of 13 amino acids. Trimming removed 2 bases from V and 1 base from J, with 3 bases in between. CDR3 loop: CAWSLSGANVLTF. The CDR3 nucleotides read TGTGCCTGGAGTCTTTCTGGGGCCAACGTCCTGACTTTC. Using reference TRBV30 and TRBJ2-6 for the parts outside the CDR3, the full variable domain is SQTIHQWPATLVQPVGSPLSLECTVEGTSNPNLYWYRQAAGRGLQLLFYSVGIGQISSEVPQNLSASRPQDRQFILSSKKLLLSDSGFYLCAWSLSGANVLTFGAGSRLTVL.

This rearrangement joins TRBV4-2 to TRBJ1-3; no clear D. This CDR3 has 15 amino acids. Per the germline V gene, CDR1 is LGHNA and CDR2 is YNFKEQ. V was shortened by 0 bases and J by 4 bases, with 10 bases between the two germline ends. The CDR3 loop reads CASSQERHSGNTIYF. DNA for the CDR3: TGTGCCAGCAGCCAAGAACGCCACTCCGGAAACACCATATATTTT.

At least ten counts were recorded for this clone. The chain couples TRBV10-1 to TRBJ2-5, with 11 bases lining up with TRBD2. The CDR3 spans 15 residues. Germline V lookup: CDR1 WNHNN, CDR2 SYGVQD (reference sequence). Trimming removed 4 bases from V and 1 base from J; junction bases left unmatched: 2. The CDR3 spells CASSVGLAGQETQYF. The CDR3 DNA follows: TGCGCCAGCAGTGTCGGACTAGCGGGCCAAGAGACCCAGTACTTC.

The J gene is TRBJ1-1, the V gene TRBV15, with a tentative D call TRBD1 (5 bases). Trimming removed 9 bases from V and 1 base from J, with 18 bases in between. This CDR3 has 15 residues. The germline V gene has CDR1 LNHNV and CDR2 YYDKDF (reference sequence). The CDR3 loop reads CATIGLGQGNTEAFF. CDR3 coding DNA: TGTGCCACTATCGGGCTTGGGCAGGGGAACACTGAAGCTTTCTTT.

The rearrangement uses TRBV30 and TRBJ2-7; 7 nucleotides line up with TRBD1. J lost 2 bases, V lost 2 bases, and 3 bases had no gene match. This CDR3 comprises 13 residues. The germline V gene has CDR1 GTSNPN and CDR2 SVGIG (reference sequence). The CDR3 region has the DNA TGTGCCTGGAGTAGGGGGCTTACCTACGAGCAGTACTTC. It specifies CAWSRGLTYEQYF. Based on the CDR3 plus reference TRBV30 and TRBJ2-7, the full variable domain is SQTIHQWPATLVQPVGSPLSLECTVEGTSNPNLYWYRQAAGRGLQLLFYSVGIGQISSEVPQNLSASRPQDRQFILSSKKLLLSDSGFYLCAWSRGLTYEQYFGPGTRLTVT.

The chain has TRBV15 and TRBJ1-1; possibly TRBD1 for D (6 bases). Deletions cut 3 bases from V and 4 bases from J, with 15 bases between. CDR3 length: 15 amino acids. Germline V gene lookup returns CDR1 LNHNV and CDR2 YYDKDF (reference sequence). In DNA form, the CDR3 reads TGTGCCACCAGCAGCCCTTTGACAGGATTCACTGAAGCTTTCTTT. It encodes CATSSPLTGFTEAFF.

The chain is built from TRBV4-1 and TRBJ1-1; TRBD1 is a possible D gene (5 bases). CDR3 size: 14 residues. Deletions cut 3 bases from V and 4 bases from J, with 12 bases between. CDR1 and CDR2 from the germline V gene are MGHRA and YSYEKL. The CDR3 here is CASSHPGLGTEAFF. CDR3 DNA: TGCGCCAGCAGCCATCCGGGGCTTGGCACTGAAGCTTTCTTT.

J is TRBJ2-7 and V is TRBV11-2; D perhaps matches TRBD2 (5 bases). Deletions cut 3 bases from V and 0 bases from J, with 9 bases between. Germline values: CDR1 SGHAT, CDR2 FQNNGV. This CDR3 spans 14 amino acids. CDR3 DNA: TGTGCCAGCAGCTTGTATGGGAGCTCCTACGAGCAGTACTTC. It yields the protein CASSLYGSSYEQYF.